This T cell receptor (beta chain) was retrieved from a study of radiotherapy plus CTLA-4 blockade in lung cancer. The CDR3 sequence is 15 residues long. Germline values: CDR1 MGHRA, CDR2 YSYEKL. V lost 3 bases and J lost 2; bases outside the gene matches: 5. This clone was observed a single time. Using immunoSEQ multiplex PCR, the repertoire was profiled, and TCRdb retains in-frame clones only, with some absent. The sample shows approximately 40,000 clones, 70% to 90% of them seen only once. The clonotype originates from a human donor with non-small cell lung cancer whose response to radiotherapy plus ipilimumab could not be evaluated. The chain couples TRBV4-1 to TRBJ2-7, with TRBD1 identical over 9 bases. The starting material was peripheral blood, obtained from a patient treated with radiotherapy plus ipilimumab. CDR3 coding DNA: TGCGCCAGCAGCCAGTCGACAGGGGGACCCTACGAGCAGTACTTC. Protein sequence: CASSQSTGGPYEQYF.